Below, 13 T cell receptor beta chains from the same sample are listed, as sequenced in a study of blood T cells in healthy people across ages. A second PCR of roughly 7 to 11 cycles used a sample-barcoded 5' primer and a J-beta primer mix. TCRdb passed the 5' RACE reads through MiXCR, listing each CDR3 protein once. The table shows about 640,000 distinct CDR3 sequences, with around 41% occurring only once. Sequencing used blood. Receptors were obtained from a man of 80 years or more in good health.

This clonotype was seen a single time. The chain combines TRBV20-1 with TRBJ2-3; 9 bases match TRBD2. Germline CDR1 and CDR2: DFQATT and SNEGSKA (reference sequence). The CDR3 is made up of 20 amino acids. With V trimmed by 5 bases and J by 0 bases, 21 bases remained unmatched. CDR3 in DNA: TGCAGTGCTCCACCACGCGGGGGTAGCGGGGGTACGGCTAGCACAGATACGCAGTATTTT. Its protein product is CSAPPRGGSGGTASTDTQYF.

This chain joins TRBV28 and TRBJ2-5; tentatively, D is TRBD2 (5 bases). Trimming left V 6 bases short and J 5 bases short, with 16 bases between. CDR1 and CDR2 from the germline V gene are MDHEN and SYDVKM. The CDR3 consists of 14 residues. CDR3 region: CASRTKAHSETQYF. In DNA form, the CDR3 reads TGTGCCAGCAGGACTAAAGCCCACTCGGAGACCCAGTACTTC.

This clonotype was detected a few times. The chain carries TRBV7-2 and TRBJ2-1; 13 bases fit TRBD2. The V and J ends lost 9 bases and 4 bases, in that order; junction bases with no gene match: 6. Germline lookup yields CDR1 SGHTA and CDR2 FQGNSA. The CDR3 has 15 amino acids. The CDR3 protein is CASKLAGGRYNEQFF. The CDR3 DNA sequence: TGTGCCAGTAAACTAGCGGGGGGGCGGTACAATGAGCAGTTCTTC.

This clonotype was counted between two and nine times. The chain couples TRBV7-9 to TRBJ2-1, with TRBD1 matching over 8 bases. Germline CDR1 and CDR2: SEHNR and FQNEAQ (reference sequence). The V and J ends lost 8 bases and 6 bases, in that order; junction bases with no gene match: 3. This CDR3 spans 12 amino acids. The CDR3 loop reads CASPDRANEQFF. The CDR3 DNA is TGTGCCAGCCCGGACAGGGCCAATGAGCAGTTCTTC.

V and J are TRBV20-1 and TRBJ2-1; TRBD2 aligns across 10 bases. This CDR3 comprises 13 residues. The ends lost 5 bases at V and 9 bases at J; junction bases unmatched: 7. The germline CDR1 and CDR2 sequences are DFQATT and SNEGSKA (reference sequence). The CDR3 DNA sequence: TGCAGTGCTGTGGGACTAGCGTCAATTGAGCAGTTCTTC. Protein: CSAVGLASIEQFF.

This clonotype was picked up a small number of times. The V and J genes are TRBV6-2 or TRBV6-3 and TRBJ1-5; no clear D. Trimming removed 4 bases from V and 5 bases from J, with 6 bases in between. Germline values: CDR1 MNHEY, CDR2 SVGEGT. The CDR3 is 12 amino acids. The CDR3, as DNA: TGTGCCAGCAGTTCCACACATCAGCCCCAGCATTTT. Amino acids: CASSSTHQPQHF.

This clonotype was detected a few times. The gene calls are TRBV7-3 and TRBJ2-2, with D hard to call. Trimming took 5 bases from V and 6 from J, leaving 10 bases between them. The CDR3 totals 13 residues. Germline CDR1 SGHTA, CDR2 FQGTGA. CDR3 in DNA: TGTGCCAGCAGCCTAAAAGCTGCCGGGGAGCTGTTTTTT. Translating it yields CASSLKAAGELFF.

The chain uses TRBV19 and TRBJ2-3, with D uncertain. Germline values: CDR1 LNHDA, CDR2 SQIVND (reference sequence). This CDR3 is built from 13 residues. Trimming removed 3 bases from V and 6 bases from J, with 10 bases in between. CDR3 DNA: TGTGCCAGTAGTATCGCCCGGACCGATACGCAGTATTTT. It specifies CASSIARTDTQYF.

The table lists this clonotype with a few counts. V and J are TRBV6-2 or TRBV6-3 and TRBJ2-1; D is uncertain. V lost 8 bases to trimming and J lost 2 bases, with 16 bases between them. The CDR3 spans 15 residues. In germline, CDR1 is MNHEY, CDR2 SVGEGT. The CDR3 reads CASRPPELTYNEQFF. The CDR3 nucleotides read TGTGCCAGCCGTCCCCCGGAGTTAACCTACAATGAGCAGTTCTTC.

This sequence joins TRBV7-9 and TRBJ2-1; 8 positions agree with TRBD2. Germline trimming cut 6 bases from V and 0 bases from J; bases unmatched to any gene: 7. The germline CDR1 and CDR2 sequences are SEHNR and FQNEAQ (reference sequence). The CDR3 runs to 16 residues. The CDR3 protein is CASSLSGASSYNEQFF. DNA for the CDR3: TGTGCCAGCAGTCTTAGCGGGGCGAGCTCCTACAATGAGCAGTTCTTC.

The chain uses TRBV7-8 and TRBJ2-7, with 8 nucleotides matching TRBD1. The CDR3 extends over 14 amino acids. The V gene's germline CDR1 is SGHVS and CDR2 FQNEAQ. With V trimmed by 2 bases and J by 4 bases, 4 bases remained unmatched. In nucleotides, the CDR3 is TGTGCCAGCAGCTTACCAGGGGGCATTTACGAGCAGTACTTC. The encoded protein is CASSLPGGIYEQYF.

Details on this clonotype: In this CDR3 the conserved last residue, phenylalanine or tryptophan, is missing, so a read error is likely. V and J are TRBV7-2 and TRBJ2-3; D is possibly TRBD2 (6 bases). In germline, CDR1 is SGHTA, CDR2 FQGNSA. The CDR3 runs to 15 residues. The germline V and J ends were trimmed by 0 bases and 3 bases, with 10 bases remaining between them. This chain's CDR3 is CASSLAPRGTDTQYS. For the CDR3, the DNA is TGTGCCAGCAGCTTAGCCCCGCGGGGAACAGATACGCAGTATTCT.

This clonotype came up many times. The chain carries TRBV5-5 and TRBJ2-7; D possibly uses TRBD1 or TRBD2 (5 bases each). Trimming cost V 3 bases and J 7 bases, with 20 bases left between them. This CDR3 comprises 15 residues. The germline V gene has CDR1 SGHKS and CDR2 YYEKEE (reference sequence). The CDR3: CASSSGTLGTGEQYF. CDR3 DNA: TGTGCCAGCAGCTCCGGGACCCTTGGGACGGGGGAGCAGTACTTC. Full variable domain (outside the CDR3, taken from reference TRBV5-5 and TRBJ2-7): DAGVTQSPTHLIKTRGQQVTLRCSPISGHKSVSWYQQVLGQGPQFIFQYYEKEERGRGNFPDRFSARQFPNYSSELNVNALLLGDSALYLCASSSGTLGTGEQYFGPGTRLTVT.